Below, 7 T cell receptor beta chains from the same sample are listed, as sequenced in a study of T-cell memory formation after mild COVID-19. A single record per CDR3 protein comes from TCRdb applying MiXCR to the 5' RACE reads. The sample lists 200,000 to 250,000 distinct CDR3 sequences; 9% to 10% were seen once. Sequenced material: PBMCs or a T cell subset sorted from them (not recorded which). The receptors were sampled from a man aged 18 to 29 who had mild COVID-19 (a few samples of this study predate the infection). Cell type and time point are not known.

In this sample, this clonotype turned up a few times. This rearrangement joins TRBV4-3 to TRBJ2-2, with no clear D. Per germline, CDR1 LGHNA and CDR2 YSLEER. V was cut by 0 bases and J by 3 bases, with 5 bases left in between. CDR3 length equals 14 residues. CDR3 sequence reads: CASSQDSDTGELFF. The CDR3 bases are TGCGCCAGCAGCCAAGATTCGGACACCGGGGAGCTGTTTTTT.

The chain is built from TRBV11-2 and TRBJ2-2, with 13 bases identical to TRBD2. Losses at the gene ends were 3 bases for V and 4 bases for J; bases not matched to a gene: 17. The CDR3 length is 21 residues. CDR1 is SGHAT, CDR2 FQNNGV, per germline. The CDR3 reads CASSFPRLAGGSAVGTGELFF. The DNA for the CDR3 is TGTGCCAGCAGCTTCCCCCGACTAGCGGGGGGCTCCGCAGTGGGCACCGGGGAGCTGTTTTTT.

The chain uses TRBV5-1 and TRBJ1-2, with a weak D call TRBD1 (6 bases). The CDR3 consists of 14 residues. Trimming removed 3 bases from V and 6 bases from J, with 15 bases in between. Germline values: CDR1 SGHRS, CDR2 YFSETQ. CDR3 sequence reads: CASSYPTGVDGYTF. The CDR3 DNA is TGCGCCAGCAGCTACCCGACAGGTGTGGATGGCTACACCTTC.

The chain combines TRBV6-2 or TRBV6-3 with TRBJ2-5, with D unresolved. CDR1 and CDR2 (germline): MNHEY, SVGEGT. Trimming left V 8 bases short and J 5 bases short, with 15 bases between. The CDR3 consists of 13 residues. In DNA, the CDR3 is TGTGCCAGCTCCCGGGCGCCTGATGAGACCCAGTACTTC. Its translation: CASSRAPDETQYF.

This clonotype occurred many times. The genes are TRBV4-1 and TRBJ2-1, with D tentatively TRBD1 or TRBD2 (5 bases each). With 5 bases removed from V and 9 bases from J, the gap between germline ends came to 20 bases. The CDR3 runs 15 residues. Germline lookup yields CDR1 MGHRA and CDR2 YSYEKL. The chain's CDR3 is CASSFLRGAWGEQFF. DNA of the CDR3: TGCGCCAGCAGCTTTCTGAGAGGGGCTTGGGGTGAGCAGTTCTTC.

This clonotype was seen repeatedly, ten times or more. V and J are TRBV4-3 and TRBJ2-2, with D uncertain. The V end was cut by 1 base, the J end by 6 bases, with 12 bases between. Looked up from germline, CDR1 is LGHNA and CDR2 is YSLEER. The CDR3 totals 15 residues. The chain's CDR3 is CASSQVFRSAGELFF. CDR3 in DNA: TGCGCCAGCAGCCAAGTGTTCCGGTCCGCCGGGGAGCTGTTTTTT.

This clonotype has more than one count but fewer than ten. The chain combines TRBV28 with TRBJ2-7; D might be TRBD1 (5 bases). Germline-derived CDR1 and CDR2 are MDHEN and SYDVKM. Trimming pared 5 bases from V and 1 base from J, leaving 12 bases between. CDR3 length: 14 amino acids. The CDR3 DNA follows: TGTGCCAGCAGTCCCCGGCCAGGGTCCTACGAGCAGTACGTC. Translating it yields CASSPRPGSYEQYV.